This T cell receptor beta chain was sequenced in a study of blood T cell repertoires in COVID-19. Germline-derived CDR1 and CDR2 are ENHRY and SYGVKD. There are 17 residues in the CDR3. Trimming removed 0 bases from V and 5 bases from J, with 17 bases in between. In the original workflow: How many nucleated cells were present was estimated from reference gene primer amplification. The assay was immunoSEQ multiplex PCR, and TCRdb's table has in-frame clones only and misses some. V and J calls and clone size are given by that table; D and trimming were obtained from the DNA. The sample lists around 620,000 clones, 80% to 90% occurring once.

This receptor was identified in a woman aged 18-29 years with acute or convalescent COVID-19. V usage is TRBV10-3 and J usage is TRBJ2-4, with D unresolved. The sequenced sample consisted of peripheral blood. The DNA for the CDR3 is TGTGCCATCAGTGAGTCCGATTTTTTGGCAGGTGAAAACATTCAGTACTTC. This translates into CAISESDFLAGENIQYF.